The 28 T cell receptor beta chains presented below share a single source sample, sequenced in a study of CD8 T cells in Susac syndrome. Reverse transcription of roughly 0.5 to 1 ug RNA was carried out with random hexamers. MiXCR, applied by TCRdb to the immunoSEQ multiplex PCR reads, yields one record per CDR3 protein. The sample has roughly 80,000 distinct CDR3 sequences; over 90% are singletons. Sequences were obtained from CD8+ T cells from PBMCs. These receptors originate from a human donor in good health.

The J gene is TRBJ2-2, the V gene TRBV12-3 or TRBV12-4, with a tentative D call TRBD1 (5 bases). Trimming removed 7 bases at V and 6 bases at J, with 9 bases between. The CDR3 totals 12 residues. The CDR3 here is CASTQGSGELFF. The CDR3 nucleotides are TGTGCCAGCACCCAGGGTTCCGGGGAGCTGTTTTTT.

The gene calls are TRBV27 and TRBJ2-7; D possibly corresponds to TRBD2 (6 bases). The CDR3 has 14 residues. CDR1 is MNHEY, CDR2 SMNVEV, per germline (reference sequence). V dropped 3 bases and J dropped 3 bases, with 12 bases sitting between them. CDR3: CASSLGGSYYEQYV. DNA of the CDR3: TGTGCCAGCAGTTTGGGAGGCTCGTACTACGAGCAGTACGTC.

The V and J genes are TRBV5-1 and TRBJ2-7; 7 bases agree with TRBD2. V shed 5 bases, J shed 2 bases, and the junction held 13 bases outside the gene matches. CDR1 and CDR2 from the germline V gene are SGHRS and YFSETQ. The length of the CDR3 is 16 residues. CDR3 DNA: TGCGCCAGCAGGCCGCGGCGGGAGACCCGTCCCTACGAGCAGTACGTC. Protein: CASRPRRETRPYEQYV.

This chain uses TRBV28 with TRBJ2-1; D is unresolved. Trimming took 5 bases from V and 2 from J, leaving 13 bases between them. Germline V lookup: CDR1 MDHEN, CDR2 SYDVKM. This CDR3 is built from 15 residues. The CDR3 DNA reads TGTGCCAGCAGTCCCCTAGTCCTTACCTACAATGAGCAGTTCTTC. Its protein is CASSPLVLTYNEQFF.

The chain joins TRBV20-1 to TRBJ2-7, with D uncertain. Germline V gene sequence: CDR1 DFQATT, CDR2 SNEGSKA (reference sequence). The CDR3 has 12 amino acids. V gave up 0 bases and J gave up 3 bases, with 6 bases separating them. CDR3 amino acids: CSARDYGYEQYF. In DNA form, the CDR3 reads TGCAGTGCTAGAGATTACGGCTACGAGCAGTACTTC.

In this sample, this clonotype turned up once. V is TRBV20-1 and J is TRBJ2-7; D is uncertain. Per the germline V gene, CDR1 is DFQATT and CDR2 is SNEGSKA (reference sequence). The CDR3 is 13 residues long. Trimming shortened V by 1 base and J by 2 bases, and 9 bases separated the two germline ends. In DNA form, the CDR3 reads TGCAGTGCTAGAGTCCATAGCACCTACGAGCAGTACTTC. Translation: CSARVHSTYEQYF.

The chain employs TRBV5-1 and TRBJ1-1; the D is unclear. This CDR3 has 12 amino acids. CDR1 is SGHRS, CDR2 YFSETQ, per germline. V dropped 3 bases and J dropped 1 base, with 4 bases sitting between them. CDR3 residues: CASSSGNTEAFF. The CDR3 DNA sequence: TGCGCCAGCAGCTCTGGGAACACTGAAGCTTTCTTT.

The rearrangement joins TRBV12-3 or TRBV12-4 to TRBJ2-5; no definite D call. This CDR3 has 14 amino acids. Trimming cost V 5 bases and J 2 bases, with 12 bases left between them. CDR3 nucleotide sequence: TGTGCCAGCAGTCCTCTGGCAGCACAAGAGACCCAGTACTTC. Its protein product is CASSPLAAQETQYF.

The chain links TRBV20-1 to TRBJ2-1; D remains ambiguous. This CDR3 has 13 residues. Trimming cost V 0 bases and J 10 bases, with 13 bases left between them. The germline V gene encodes CDR1 DFQATT and CDR2 SNEGSKA (reference sequence). The CDR3 reads CSAREQKPEEQFF. The CDR3 nucleotides are TGCAGTGCTAGAGAACAGAAGCCGGAGGAGCAGTTCTTC.

This clonotype was detected only a few times. The chain uses TRBV6-1 and TRBJ2-7; a weak D match, TRBD1 (5 bases). V was shortened by 6 bases and J by 0 bases, with 9 bases between the two germline ends. Germline V gene sequence: CDR1 MNHNS, CDR2 SASEGT. The CDR3 length is 13 residues. Here the CDR3 DNA reads TGTGCCAGCAGCGTCGACAGCTCCTACGAGCAGTACTTC. This encodes CASSVDSSYEQYF.

This sequence joins TRBV6-1 and TRBJ2-1, with D possibly being TRBD2 (6 bases). Looked up from germline, CDR1 is MNHNS and CDR2 is SASEGT. The V gene lost 1 base and the J gene lost 5 bases, with 12 bases spanning the gap. The length of the CDR3 is 15 residues. The CDR3 nucleotides read TGTGCCAGCAGTGAAGAGGGGACTTTGAACAATGAGCAGTTCTTC. Protein: CASSEEGTLNNEQFF.

This chain links TRBV4-1 with TRBJ2-7; D possibly matches TRBD1 or TRBD2 (6 bases each). The germline V and J ends were trimmed by 2 bases and 5 bases, with 13 bases remaining between them. The CDR3 has 14 amino acids. Germline CDR1 reads MGHRA; CDR2 reads YSYEKL. CDR3 sequence: CASSQTKGGDEQYF. CDR3 sequence (DNA): TGCGCCAGCAGCCAAACTAAGGGGGGCGACGAGCAGTACTTC.

This chain uses TRBV9 with TRBJ2-2, with a tentative D call TRBD1 (6 bases). Germline CDR1 and CDR2: SGDLS and YYNGEE. The CDR3 has 17 residues. V was cut by 2 bases and J by 2 bases, with 16 bases left in between. The DNA of the CDR3 is TGTGCCAGCAGCGTGGGGGCTGAGCTCTTTAACACCGGGGAGCTGTTTTTT. Its protein is CASSVGAELFNTGELFF.

The V and J genes are TRBV24-1 and TRBJ2-5, with 7 bases matching TRBD2. Trimming removed 7 bases from V and 3 bases from J; junction bases left unmatched: 10. This CDR3 region has 15 residues. The germline V gene has CDR1 KGHDR and CDR2 SFDVKD. CDR3 bases: TGTGCCACCAGCCCAGCGGGGCCGGGGGAAGAGACCCAGTACTTC. Its protein product is CATSPAGPGEETQYF.

V is TRBV27 and J is TRBJ2-1; possible D gene TRBD2, 5 bases. V shed 5 bases and J shed 5 bases, with 16 bases lying between them. Germline values: CDR1 MNHEY, CDR2 SMNVEV (reference sequence). This CDR3 comprises 15 residues. The CDR3 DNA reads as TGTGCCAGCAGTCTCTGGAGGCCCACCCACAATGAGCAGTTCTTC. Its protein is CASSLWRPTHNEQFF.

This clonotype was recorded only once. The chain couples TRBV4-1 to TRBJ1-3, with D possibly matching TRBD1 (6 bases). Germline V gives CDR1 MGHRA, CDR2 YSYEKL. With 0 bases removed from V and 3 bases from J, the gap between germline ends came to 15 bases. The CDR3 is 17 residues long. The chain's CDR3 is CASSQDPQGKYGNTIYF. The CDR3 bases are TGCGCCAGCAGCCAAGACCCGCAGGGGAAGTATGGAAACACCATATATTTT.

The chain carries TRBV24-1 and TRBJ1-1; D gene ambiguous. The length of the CDR3 is 13 residues. The V and J ends lost 3 bases and 12 bases respectively, with 16 bases between them. Germline assignment: CDR1 KGHDR and CDR2 SFDVKD. The CDR3 DNA is TGTGCCACCAGTGATCTCGATGCGAGCGAACCTTTCTTT. It is translated as CATSDLDASEPFF.

CDR3 sequence: CSADTGGESSYEQYF. The CDR3 DNA is TGCAGCGCCGACACTGGCGGGGAGAGCTCCTACGAGCAGTACTTC. The genes are TRBV29-1 and TRBJ2-7; D is possibly TRBD2 (6 bases). CDR1 is SQVTM and CDR2 is ANQGSEA in the germline V gene. Trimming cost V 7 bases and J 0 bases, with 19 bases left between them. The CDR3 sequence is 15 residues long.

The chain is built from TRBV9 and TRBJ2-1; D might be TRBD2 (5 bases). This CDR3 comprises 14 residues. V was shortened by 6 bases and J by 6 bases, with 16 bases between the two germline ends. The germline gives CDR1 SGDLS, CDR2 YYNGEE. DNA for the CDR3: TGTGCCAGCACCCCCTCACTAGGAGCCAATGAGCAGTTCTTC. This sequence encodes CASTPSLGANEQFF. Filled out from reference TRBV9 and TRBJ2-1, the complete variable domain reads DSGVTQTPKHLITATGQRVTLRCSPRSGDLSVYWYQQSLDQGLQFLIQYYNGEERAKGNILERFSAQQFPDLHSELNLSSLELGDSALYFCASTPSLGANEQFFGPGTRLTVL.

This chain connects TRBV4-3 to TRBJ2-2; the match to TRBD1 covers 11 bases. Germline CDR1 is LGHNA and CDR2 is YSLEER. CDR3 length equals 16 residues. With V trimmed by 3 bases and J by 6 bases, 6 bases remained unmatched. CDR3 in DNA: TGCGCCAGCAGCCATGTGCCGGGACAGGGGGCCGGGGAGCTGTTTTTT. Its protein product is CASSHVPGQGAGELFF.

The CDR3 here is CASSQEISNTEAFF. The CDR3 nucleotides read TGCGCCAGCAGCCAAGAAATATCGAACACTGAAGCTTTCTTT. The V call is TRBV4-1, the J call TRBJ1-1, with D unresolved. There are 14 residues in the CDR3. V was clipped by 0 bases and J by 1 base, with 6 bases between them. Germline V gene data show CDR1 as MGHRA and CDR2 as YSYEKL.

The chain recombines TRBV7-6 with TRBJ2-7, with a weak D call TRBD1 (6 bases). The germline CDR1 and CDR2 sequences are SGHVS and FNYEAQ. The CDR3 runs to 16 residues. V was shortened by 1 base and J by 3 bases, with 16 bases between the two germline ends. CDR3 region: CASSLDAGVGNYEQYF. The CDR3 DNA reads as TGTGCCAGCAGCTTAGATGCAGGGGTGGGGAACTACGAGCAGTACTTC. Full variable domain (rest looked up from reference TRBV7-6 and TRBJ2-7): GAGVSQSPRYKVTKRGQDVALRCDPISGHVSLYWYRQALGQGPEFLTYFNYEAQQDKSGLPNDRFSAERPEGSISTLTIQRTEQRDSAMYRCASSLDAGVGNYEQYFGPGTRLTVT.

Note on this clonotype: One end of the junction varies from germline; a read error may be responsible. The rearrangement links TRBV2 to TRBJ1-4, with D possibly matching TRBD1 (6 bases). This CDR3 comprises 12 residues. CDR1 is SNHLY, CDR2 FYNNEI, per germline. CDR3 protein: CASSRQSGHSSF. CDR3 coding DNA: TGTGCCAGCAGCCGACAATCGGGACACTCGAGTTTT.

V gene TRBV28 combines with J gene TRBJ2-1; D is undetermined. The V end lost 3 bases, the J end lost 4 bases, and 13 bases lay between the germline ends. Per germline, CDR1 MDHEN and CDR2 SYDVKM. This CDR3 contains 15 residues. The DNA for the CDR3 is TGTGCCAGCAGTTTGCGCGGAGTTGGGTACAATGAGCAGTTCTTC. This codes for CASSLRGVGYNEQFF.

J is TRBJ2-1 and V is TRBV13; 7 positions match TRBD2. The CDR3 extends over 11 amino acids. V was clipped by 5 bases and J by 9 bases; unmatched bases: 1. Germline CDR1 PRHDT, CDR2 FYEKMQ (reference sequence). The CDR3 loop is CASSPSGEQFF. The CDR3 coding sequence is TGTGCCAGCAGCCCTAGCGGTGAGCAGTTCTTC.

This clonotype was seen a single time. The V call is TRBV20-1, the J call TRBJ2-2, with D uncertain. Between the trimmed V and J ends, which lost 6 bases and 0 bases, there was a span of 8 bases. The CDR3 length is 13 residues. Germline CDR1 is DFQATT and CDR2 is SNEGSKA (reference sequence). The CDR3 reads CSALTANTGELFF. CDR3 coding DNA: TGCAGTGCGCTGACGGCGAACACCGGGGAGCTGTTTTTT.

This chain connects TRBV4-1 to TRBJ2-6; TRBD1 aligns across 7 bases. This CDR3 contains 19 residues. The V gene end was trimmed by 3 bases and the J gene end by 0 bases; junction bases not matched to a gene: 11. Germline V gene lookup returns CDR1 MGHRA and CDR2 YSYEKL. CDR3 sequence (DNA): TGCGCCAGCAGCCATTACGGGACAGCCAAAACCTCTGGGGCCAACGTCCTGACTTTC. Translation: CASSHYGTAKTSGANVLTF.

The J gene is TRBJ2-3, the V gene TRBV4-1, with D possibly TRBD1 on 5 matching bases. CDR1 is MGHRA, CDR2 YSYEKL, per germline. The CDR3 is made up of 13 amino acids. The V end lost 4 bases, the J end lost 5 bases, and 10 bases lay between the germline ends. CDR3 residues: CASSRIQGDTQYF. Written as DNA, the CDR3 is TGCGCCAGCAGCCGGATTCAGGGAGATACGCAGTATTTT.